Listed below are T cell receptor beta chains from one sample, sequenced in a study of T cells after yellow fever vaccination. TCRdb called the 5' RACE reads again in MiXCR, with one record for every CDR3 protein. The sample includes roughly 330,000 distinct CDR3 sequences, around 7% of them seen just once. The sequencing used PBMCs, collected about 49 days after the first yellow fever vaccination. Source of these receptors: a man younger than 35 who received the YFV17D yellow fever vaccine. CDR3s include the opening cysteine and the closing phenylalanine or tryptophan. Each record gives: V gene, J gene, CDR3 length, clone size, D gene, CDR3 DNA, CDR3 protein. A D gene is named only where the DNA matches it firmly. The size entry is marked missing in some rows and otherwise reads once, few, many or a size class.

V: TRBV29-1; J: TRBJ2-1; length: 15; size: few; D: TRBD2; DNA: TGCAGCGTTGAATCCCCTAGCGGGGGACTCAATGAGCAGTTCTTC; CDR3: CSVESPSGGLNEQFF
V: TRBV6-1; J: TRBJ1-6; length: 16; size: many; D: TRBD1; DNA: TGTGCCAGCAGCGACGGACAGGGCCCTTATAATTCACCCCTCCACTTT; CDR3: CASSDGQGPYNSPLHF
V: TRBV20-1; J: TRBJ2-5; length: 13; size: many; D: TRBD1; DNA: TGCAGTGCTATCGGAGGGGACAGGGAGACCCAGTACTTC; CDR3: CSAIGGDRETQYF
V: TRBV9; J: TRBJ2-3; length: 15; size: NA; D: TRBD2; DNA: TGTGCCAGCCGGGGAGGGGCCTCGAGCACAGATACGCAGTATTTT; CDR3: CASRGGASSTDTQYF
V: TRBV5-1; J: TRBJ2-1; length: 17; size: few; D: NA; DNA: TGCGCCAGCAGCTTGTTGGTAGCTGGGGGTTACACCAGTGAGCAGTTCTTC; CDR3: CASSLLVAGGYTSEQFF
V: TRBV23-1; J: TRBJ1-6; length: 16; size: NA; D: NA; DNA: TGTACCAGCAGCGTCCGGAGGAGAACACCCAGTTCACCCTTTCACTTT; CDR3: CTSSVRRRTPSSPFHF
V: TRBV20-1; J: TRBJ2-4; length: 18; size: many; D: TRBD1; DNA: TGCAGTGCTAGCCCCCCGGGACAGGGTTTCTCTGCCAAAAACATTCAGTACTTC; CDR3: CSASPPGQGFSAKNIQYF
V: TRBV20-1; J: TRBJ1-2; length: 12; size: few; D: NA; DNA: TGCAGTGCTAGGAAGGGGTTGGGGGGCTACACCTTC; CDR3: CSARKGLGGYTF
V: TRBV29-1; J: TRBJ2-1; length: 13; size: NA; D: TRBD1; DNA: TGCAGCGGACAGGGGGAAGCCTACAATGAGCAGTTCTTC; CDR3: CSGQGEAYNEQFF
V: TRBV20-1; J: TRBJ1-6; length: 14; size: few; D: NA; DNA: TGCAGTGGGGGGCTTAGGTCCTATAATTCACCCCTCCACTTT; CDR3: CSGGLRSYNSPLHF
V: TRBV9; J: TRBJ2-4; length: 15; size: many; D: TRBD2; DNA: TGTGCCAGCAGCGGAGTCTTAGCGGGGGACAACATTCAGTACTTC; CDR3: CASSGVLAGDNIQYF
V: TRBV20-1; J: TRBJ2-7; length: 14; size: few; D: TRBD1; DNA: TGCAGTGCTGAGGACAGGGGGGGCTCCTACGAGCAGTACTTC; CDR3: CSAEDRGGSYEQYF
V: TRBV12-3/TRBV12-4; J: TRBJ2-1; length: 13; size: few; D: TRBD2; DNA: TGTGCCAGCAGTTTGATGCTAGCGGCTGAGCAGTTCTTC; CDR3: CASSLMLAAEQFF
V: TRBV12-3/TRBV12-4; J: TRBJ1-5; length: 13; size: few; D: NA; DNA: TGTGCCAGCAGCCTAAAAGGGGATCAGCCCCAGCATTTT; CDR3: CASSLKGDQPQHF
V: TRBV20-1; J: TRBJ2-7; length: 13; size: few; D: NA; DNA: TGCAGTGCTAGAGATTGGCAGGGTGGCGAGCAGTACTTC; CDR3: CSARDWQGGEQYF
V: TRBV7-8; J: TRBJ1-1; length: 16; size: NA; D: NA; DNA: TGTGCCAGCAGCTTAGGGGCGTTTTCGGGGAAGTTCTTAGCTTTCTTT; CDR3: CASSLGAFSGKFLAFF
V: TRBV29-1; J: TRBJ2-5; length: 14; size: many; D: NA; DNA: TGCAGCGTCACCCGCCTGGGGATCGTCGAGACCCAGTACTTC; CDR3: CSVTRLGIVETQYF
V: TRBV5-6; J: TRBJ2-3; length: 14; size: NA; D: NA; DNA: TGTGCCAGCAATCACAGGACTAGCACAGATACGCAGTATTTT; CDR3: CASNHRTSTDTQYF
V: TRBV10-2; J: TRBJ2-1; length: 22; size: NA; D: TRBD2; DNA: TGCGCCAGCGCTGGAGGGACGAGGACGGGACTAGCGGTGCCAAGCTCCTACAATGAGCAGTTCTTC; CDR3: CASAGGTRTGLAVPSSYNEQFF
V: TRBV7-9; J: TRBJ1-2; length: 14; size: few; D: TRBD1; DNA: TGTGCCAGCAGCTCGACAGGGGCGTACTATGGCTACACCTTC; CDR3: CASSSTGAYYGYTF
V: TRBV7-3; J: TRBJ2-1; length: 14; size: few; D: NA; DNA: TGTGCCAGCAGCTTAACGTTTGCGGGGACTGAGCAGTTCTTC; CDR3: CASSLTFAGTEQFF
V: TRBV9; J: TRBJ2-3; length: 14; size: many; D: NA; DNA: TGTGCCAGCAGCGTCGCGGGGAGCACAGATACGCAGTATTTT; CDR3: CASSVAGSTDTQYF
V: TRBV7-3; J: TRBJ1-5; length: 13; size: many; D: NA; DNA: TGTGCCAGCAGCTCCTTTCCGGGCCAGCCCCAGCATTTT; CDR3: CASSSFPGQPQHF